The clone carrying this TCR beta chain was counted only a few times. These data come from a study of blood T cell repertoires in COVID-19. Turning to the study itself: The United States, Italy and Spain were the sources of the acute and convalescent COVID-19 samples. The analysed material was cDNA or gDNA that came from T cells, B-cell-depleted T cells, or PBMCs.

Per the original data handling: From reference gene primer amplification, estimates of nucleated cell counts were derived. Method: immunoSEQ multiplex PCR; TCRdb's copy keeps in-frame clones and lacks some. The V and J calls and the clone size are those of that table, but D and trimming were determined from the DNA. The data hold around 110,000 clones, with about four fifths observed a single time. The CDR3 runs 15 residues. V lost 3 bases and J 0 bases, leaving 9 bases between the germline ends. Per the germline V gene, CDR1 is ENHRY and CDR2 is SYGVKD. The sample taken for sequencing was peripheral blood. This sequence originates from a man aged 60 to 75 with active or convalescent COVID-19. V and J are TRBV10-3 and TRBJ1-3; weak D call: TRBD1 (5 bases). CDR3 DNA sequence: TGTGCCATCAGTGATGGGGCAAACTCTGGAAACACCATATATTTT. Its protein is CAISDGANSGNTIYF.